Listed here are 19 T cell receptor beta chains from one sample, sequenced in a study of CD8+ T cells in alopecia areata. It was from alopecia areata patients that lesional scalp punch biopsies and peripheral blood were collected. Reverse transcribed after extraction, RNA yielded cDNA as the sequencing template. The assay was immunoSEQ multiplex PCR, and TCRdb's table has in-frame clones only and misses some. Of about 12,000 clones in the sample, about 61% were seen once. Material: skin. The receptors here all came from a human donor with alopecia areata.

The rearrangement joins TRBV19 to TRBJ2-3, with D perhaps matching TRBD2 (6 bases). V shed 5 bases and J shed 3 bases, with 21 bases lying between them. The CDR3 is made up of 17 amino acids. From germline, CDR1 is LNHDA and CDR2 SQIVND (reference sequence). The CDR3 loop reads CASSWDGTWAATDTQYF. CDR3 bases: TGTGCCAGTAGTTGGGACGGGACTTGGGCAGCGACAGATACGCAGTATTTT. The full variable domain, in which reference TRBV19 and TRBJ2-3 provide the parts outside the CDR3, is DGGITQSPKYLFRKEGQNVTLSCEQNLNHDAMYWYRQDPGQGLRLIYYSQIVNDFQKGDIAEGYSVSREKKESFPLTVTSAQKNPTAFYLCASSWDGTWAATDTQYFGPGTRLTVL.

V gene TRBV6-6 combines with J gene TRBJ2-7, with 9 nucleotides matching TRBD1. CDR1 and CDR2 from the germline V gene are MNHNY and SVGAGI (reference sequence). The J segment lost 3 bases and the V segment lost 0 bases, leaving 0 bases of the junction unmatched. CDR3 length: 14 residues. The DNA for the CDR3 is TGTGCCAGCAGTTACTCGGGACAGGGCTACGAGCAGTACTTC. It codes for CASSYSGQGYEQYF.

The V gene is TRBV6-6, the J gene TRBJ2-7; D is possibly TRBD2 (5 bases). V gave up 10 bases and J gave up 3 bases, with 13 bases separating them. CDR1 and CDR2 (germline): MNHNY, SVGAGI (reference sequence). This CDR3 is 12 amino acids long. This CDR3 reads CATSGDFYEQYF. CDR3 coding DNA: TGTGCCACTTCCGGGGATTTCTACGAGCAGTACTTC.

V usage is TRBV7-2 and J usage is TRBJ2-1; 7 nucleotides match TRBD2. Germline loops: CDR1 SGHTA, CDR2 FQGNSA. V was clipped by 5 bases and J by 3 bases; unmatched bases: 10. The CDR3 runs to 16 residues. CDR3 DNA: TGTGCCAGCAGCCCCAATCCCGGACTAGACTACAATGAGCAGTTCTTC. Translating it yields CASSPNPGLDYNEQFF. Full variable domain (outside the CDR3, taken from reference TRBV7-2 and TRBJ2-1): GAGVSQSPSNKVTEKGKDVELRCDPISGHTALYWYRQSLGQGLEFLIYFQGNSAPDKSGLPSDRFSAERTGGSVSTLTIQRTQQEDSAVYLCASSPNPGLDYNEQFFGPGTRLTVL.

This rearrangement joins TRBV6-5 to TRBJ2-7, with D uncertain. From germline, CDR1 is MNHEY and CDR2 SVGAGI. V was shortened by 5 bases and J by 3 bases, with 14 bases between the two germline ends. The CDR3 has 14 amino acids. The DNA for the CDR3 is TGTGCCAGCAGTCTCGGTTATGTAAGCTACGAGCAGTACTTC. Protein product: CASSLGYVSYEQYF.

As regards this clone: This same CDR3 is encoded by further DNA sequences in the sample. This chain uses TRBV11-2 with TRBJ2-1; D remains unclear. Germline CDR1 SGHAT, CDR2 FQNNGV. V lost 1 base to trimming and J lost 4 bases, with 5 bases between them. CDR3 length equals 13 residues. The CDR3 loop is CASSLGAYNEQFF. The DNA of the CDR3 is TGTGCCAGCAGCTTAGGAGCTTACAATGAGCAGTTCTTC.

This chain joins TRBV5-1 and TRBJ1-6, with a tentative D call TRBD1 (5 bases). Trimming took 4 bases from V and 10 from J, leaving 18 bases between them. This CDR3 comprises 15 residues. CDR1 and CDR2 from the germline V gene are SGHRS and YFSETQ. The chain's CDR3 is CASSEQPGKGSPLHF. The CDR3 DNA sequence: TGCGCCAGCAGCGAACAACCAGGGAAAGGGTCACCCCTCCACTTT.

The chain employs TRBV9 and TRBJ2-3; D unclear. There are 13 residues in the CDR3. V dropped 0 bases and J dropped 5 bases, with 7 bases sitting between them. CDR1 is SGDLS and CDR2 is YYNGEE in the germline V gene. The CDR3 nucleotides are TGTGCCAGCAGCGTAGTGCCTGAAGATACGCAGTATTTT. It translates to CASSVVPEDTQYF.

The rearrangement joins TRBV14 to TRBJ1-2; D is unclear. Trimming pared 6 bases from V and 4 bases from J, leaving 12 bases between. The CDR3 covers 13 residues. Germline CDR1 is SGHDN and CDR2 is FVKESK. In DNA, the CDR3 is TGTGCCAGCAGGCCACAGCTTTTCTATGGCTACACCTTC. Protein sequence: CASRPQLFYGYTF. Using reference TRBV14 and TRBJ1-2 for the parts outside the CDR3, the full variable domain is EAGVTQFPSHSVIEKGQTVTLRCDPISGHDNLYWYRRVMGKEIKFLLHFVKESKQDESGMPNNRFLAERTGGTYSTLKVQPAELEDSGVYFCASRPQLFYGYTFGSGTRLTVV.

The V gene is TRBV27, the J gene TRBJ2-2; D is possibly TRBD2 (6 bases). The germline V gene has CDR1 MNHEY and CDR2 SMNVEV (reference sequence). The CDR3 length is 14 residues. V lost 4 bases and J lost 4, with 10 bases in between. In nucleotides, the CDR3 is TGTGCCAGCAGTTCCCCGGGACTCACCGGGGAGCTGTTTTTT. Translated: CASSSPGLTGELFF.

The chain combines TRBV7-2 with TRBJ2-1, with TRBD2 identical over 11 bases. From germline, CDR1 is SGHTA and CDR2 FQGNSA. Trimming at V came to 1 base and at J to 2 bases, leaving 7 bases not matched to a gene. CDR3 length: 18 amino acids. The CDR3 nucleotides read TGTGCCAGCAGCTTAGTTAGAAATAGCGGGAGGGCCTACAATGAGCAGTTCTTC. Translating gives CASSLVRNSGRAYNEQFF.

The rearrangement joins TRBV10-3 to TRBJ2-2; 7 nucleotides align to TRBD2. V dropped 7 bases and J dropped 4; count of bases not matched to a gene: 9. CDR1 and CDR2 from the germline V gene are ENHRY and SYGVKD. CDR3 size: 15 residues. The CDR3 DNA follows: TGTGCCATCACGCCGGGAGGATCGACCACCGGGGAGCTGTTTTTT. This translates into CAITPGGSTTGELFF.

CDR3 amino acids: CATSRGGTPITSTDTQYF. The CDR3 coding sequence is TGTGCCACCAGCAGAGGTGGGACTCCGATTACTAGCACAGATACGCAGTATTTT. V and J are TRBV15 and TRBJ2-3, with D maybe TRBD2 (6 bases). The CDR3 is made up of 18 amino acids. CDR1 LNHNV and CDR2 YYDKDF come from the germline V gene (reference sequence). Between the trimmed V and J ends, which lost 1 base and 0 bases, there was a span of 17 bases. Based on the CDR3 plus reference TRBV15 and TRBJ2-3, the full variable domain is DAMVIQNPRYQVTQFGKPVTLSCSQTLNHNVMYWYQQKSSQAPKLLFHYYDKDFNNEADTPDNFQSRRPNTSFCFLDIRSPGLGDTAMYLCATSRGGTPITSTDTQYFGPGTRLTVL.

The V call is TRBV30, the J call TRBJ2-7, with TRBD2 identical over 8 bases. Germline CDR1 GTSNPN, CDR2 SVGIG (reference sequence). This CDR3 contains 12 residues. The V gene end was trimmed by 7 bases and the J gene end by 8 bases; junction bases not matched to a gene: 10. Here the CDR3 reads CASAGGYWKQYF. The CDR3 nucleotides read TGTGCCTCCGCGGGAGGTTATTGGAAGCAGTACTTC.

Worth noting for this clone: The sample has other DNA sequences that encode this CDR3 too. The chain's CDR3 is CASSDGERGGLTQYF. The CDR3, as DNA: TGTGCCAGCAGTGACGGGGAGCGGGGGGGCCTAACCCAGTACTTC. The chain recombines TRBV5-4 with TRBJ2-5; 10 bases agree with TRBD2. This CDR3 is 15 amino acids long. V was pared by 5 bases and J by 8 bases, with 12 bases of the junction left unmatched. The germline CDR1 and CDR2 sequences are SGHNT and YYREEE (reference sequence).

The chain uses TRBV29-1 and TRBJ2-7; D is unresolved. V shed 4 bases and J shed 3 bases, with 16 bases lying between them. CDR3 length equals 14 residues. CDR1 and CDR2 from the germline V gene are SQVTM and ANQGSEA. The CDR3, as DNA: TGCAGCGTTGGATCTCAAGACGGGTACTACGAGCAGTACTTC. Translating it yields CSVGSQDGYYEQYF.

This clone was observed a handful of times. This chain links TRBV4-1 with TRBJ2-7; D is possibly TRBD1 (6 bases). Between the trimmed V and J ends, which lost 1 base and 3 bases, there was a span of 10 bases. Per germline, CDR1 MGHRA and CDR2 YSYEKL. CDR3 length: 14 amino acids. The CDR3 loop is CASSQADRFYEQYF. CDR3 coding DNA: TGCGCCAGCAGCCAAGCGGACAGATTCTACGAGCAGTACTTC.

V gene TRBV28 combines with J gene TRBJ2-2; 7 bases map to TRBD2. CDR1 MDHEN and CDR2 SYDVKM come from the germline V gene. The length of the CDR3 is 15 residues. V gave up 9 bases and J gave up 0 bases; unmatched junction bases: 7. This CDR3 reads CASVERDPNTGELFF. In DNA form, the CDR3 reads TGTGCCAGTGTAGAGCGGGACCCGAACACCGGGGAGCTGTTTTTT.

The CDR3 coding sequence is TGTGCCAGCAGTTTTGGAGGGTTGGGGGGCGAGCAGTACTTC. Translation gives CASSFGGLGGEQYF. The V call is TRBV27, the J call TRBJ2-7, with a weak D call TRBD2 (6 bases). Germline CDR1 MNHEY, CDR2 SMNVEV (reference sequence). This CDR3 has 14 residues. The germline V and J ends were trimmed by 3 bases and 6 bases, with 15 bases remaining between them.